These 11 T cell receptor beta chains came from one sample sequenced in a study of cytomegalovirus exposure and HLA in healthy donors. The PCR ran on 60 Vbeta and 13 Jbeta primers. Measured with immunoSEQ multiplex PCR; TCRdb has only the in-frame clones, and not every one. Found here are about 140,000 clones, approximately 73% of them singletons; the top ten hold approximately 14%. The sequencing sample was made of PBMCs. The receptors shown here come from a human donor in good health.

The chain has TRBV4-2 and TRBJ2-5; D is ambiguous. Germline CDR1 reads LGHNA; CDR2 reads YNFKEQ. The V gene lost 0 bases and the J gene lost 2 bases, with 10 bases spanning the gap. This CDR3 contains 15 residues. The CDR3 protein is CASSQESRSQETQYF. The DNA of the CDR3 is TGTGCCAGCAGCCAAGAATCCAGGTCGCAAGAGACCCAGTACTTC.

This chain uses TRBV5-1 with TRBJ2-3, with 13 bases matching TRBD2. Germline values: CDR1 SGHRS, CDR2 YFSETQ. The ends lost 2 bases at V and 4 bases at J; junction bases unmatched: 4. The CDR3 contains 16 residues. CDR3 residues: CASSFRTSGGSDTQYF. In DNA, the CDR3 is TGCGCCAGCAGCTTTCGGACTAGCGGGGGATCAGATACGCAGTATTTT.

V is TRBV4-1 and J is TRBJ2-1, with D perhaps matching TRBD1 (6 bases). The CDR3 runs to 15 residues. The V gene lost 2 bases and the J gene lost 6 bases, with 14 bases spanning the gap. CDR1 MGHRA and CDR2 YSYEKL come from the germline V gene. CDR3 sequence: CASSQSIRQANEQFF. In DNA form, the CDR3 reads TGCGCCAGCAGCCAAAGTATCCGACAGGCCAATGAGCAGTTCTTC.

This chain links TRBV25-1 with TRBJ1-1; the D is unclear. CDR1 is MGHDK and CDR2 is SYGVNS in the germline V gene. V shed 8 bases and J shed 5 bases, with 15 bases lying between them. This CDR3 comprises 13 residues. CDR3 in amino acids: CASSNTGRTEAFF. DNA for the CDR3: TGTGCCAGCTCTAATACCGGGAGGACTGAAGCTTTCTTT.

This CDR3 reads CASGQRETPQETQYF. CDR3 DNA sequence: TGTGCCAGCGGTCAGCGGGAAACCCCCCAAGAGACCCAGTACTTC. The chain recombines TRBV2 with TRBJ2-5; 7 bases line up with TRBD2. Germline V CDR1 and CDR2: SNHLY, FYNNEI. This CDR3 has 15 amino acids. V shed 8 bases, J shed 1 base, and the junction held 10 bases outside the gene matches.

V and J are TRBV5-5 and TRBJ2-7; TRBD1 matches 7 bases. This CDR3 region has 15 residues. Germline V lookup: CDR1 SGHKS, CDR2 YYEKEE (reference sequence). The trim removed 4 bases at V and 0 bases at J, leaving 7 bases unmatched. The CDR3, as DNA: TGTGCCAGCAGCCAACAGGACAGGAGCTCCTACGAGCAGTACTTC. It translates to CASSQQDRSSYEQYF.

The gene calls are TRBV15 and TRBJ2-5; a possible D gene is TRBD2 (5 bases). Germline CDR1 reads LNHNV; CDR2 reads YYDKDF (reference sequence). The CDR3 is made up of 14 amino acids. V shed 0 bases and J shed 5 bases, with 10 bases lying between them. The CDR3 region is CATSREVARETQYF. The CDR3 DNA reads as TGTGCCACCAGCAGAGAGGTAGCGAGGGAGACCCAGTACTTC.

DNA for the CDR3: TGCGCCAGCAGCTTGGGCGGGGGGCAGGTCCCCACAGATACGCAGTATTTT. Amino acids: CASSLGGGQVPTDTQYF. The chain employs TRBV5-1 and TRBJ2-3; 8 bases are a match to TRBD2. The CDR3 totals 17 residues. The V and J ends lost 0 bases and 2 bases, in that order; junction bases with no gene match: 8. Germline assignment: CDR1 SGHRS and CDR2 YFSETQ. Full variable domain (outside the CDR3, taken from reference TRBV5-1 and TRBJ2-3): KAGVTQTPRYLIKTRGQQVTLSCSPISGHRSVSWYQQTPGQGLQFLFEYFSETQRNKGNFPGRFSGRQFSNSRSEMNVSTLELGDSALYLCASSLGGGQVPTDTQYFGPGTRLTVL.

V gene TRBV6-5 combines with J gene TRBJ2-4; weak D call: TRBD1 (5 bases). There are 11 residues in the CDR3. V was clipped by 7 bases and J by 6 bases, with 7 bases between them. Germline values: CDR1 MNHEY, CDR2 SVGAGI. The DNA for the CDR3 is TGTGCCAGCACCAGGGCAAACATTCAGTACTTC. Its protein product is CASTRANIQYF.

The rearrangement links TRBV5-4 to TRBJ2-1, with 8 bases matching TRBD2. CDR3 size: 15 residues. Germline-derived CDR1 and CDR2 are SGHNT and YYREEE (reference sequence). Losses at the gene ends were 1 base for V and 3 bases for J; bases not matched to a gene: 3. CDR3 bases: TGTGCCAGCAGCTTGCGCGGGGGGCACTACAATGAGCAGTTCTTC. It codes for CASSLRGGHYNEQFF.

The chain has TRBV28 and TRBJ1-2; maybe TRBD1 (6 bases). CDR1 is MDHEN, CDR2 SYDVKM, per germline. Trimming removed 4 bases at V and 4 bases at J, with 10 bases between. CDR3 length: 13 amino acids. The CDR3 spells CASSWTATYGYTF. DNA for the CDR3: TGTGCCAGCAGTTGGACAGCAACCTATGGCTACACCTTC.